The 29 T cell receptor beta chains listed next were all sequenced from one sample in a study of blood T cell repertoires in COVID-19 (dated by TCRdb to 2020 to 2021). Receptors were amplified or captured by the immunoSEQ multiplex PCR assay. TCRdb re-hosts the immuneACCESS table, in-frame sequences only. Its copies lack some clones; in the studies checked, an unresolved V gene accounts for under half of them, and the cause for the rest is not known. The sample table holds roughly 400,000 clones, of which over 75% were seen once. Of the sample, around 1.5% is held by the ten largest clones. Material for sequencing was PBMCs or T cells enriched from blood (not recorded which). The receptors were gathered from a woman in her late teens or twenties who had been exposed to COVID-19.

In DNA form, the CDR3 reads TGTGCCAGCAGCGTTCCCAGAGGAGATACGCAGTATTTT. Residues: CASSVPRGDTQYF. V gene TRBV5-8 combines with J gene TRBJ2-3; unclear D gene. This CDR3 region has 13 residues. Germline values: CDR1 SGHTS, CDR2 YDEGEE. Trimming pared 4 bases from V and 5 bases from J, leaving 11 bases between.

The chain is built from TRBV6-6 and TRBJ2-3; possible D gene TRBD1, 5 bases. V shed 0 bases and J shed 3 bases, with 10 bases lying between them. CDR1 and CDR2 (germline): MNHNY, SVGAGI (reference sequence). The CDR3 spans 15 residues. The CDR3: CASSYSVQGTDTQYF. The CDR3 nucleotides are TGTGCCAGCAGTTACTCGGTTCAGGGAACAGATACGCAGTATTTT.

The J gene is TRBJ1-2, the V gene TRBV7-2; TRBD1 agrees at 7 bases. The CDR3 runs 16 residues. Germline CDR1 is SGHTA and CDR2 is FQGNSA. V shed 0 bases, J shed 6 bases, and the junction held 10 bases outside the gene matches. The CDR3 nucleotides are TGTGCCAGCAGCTTAGCCCCGACGGGACAGATTAATGGCTACACCTTC. Translating gives CASSLAPTGQINGYTF.

CDR3 sequence: CASSRRTSGASTDTQYF. As DNA, the CDR3 is TGTGCCAGCAGCCGTAGGACTAGCGGGGCGAGCACAGATACGCAGTATTTT. The chain has TRBV28 and TRBJ2-3; 12 nucleotides match TRBD2. V dropped 6 bases and J dropped 0; count of bases not matched to a gene: 7. In germline, CDR1 is MDHEN, CDR2 SYDVKM. There are 17 residues in the CDR3. Full variable domain (remainder filled in from reference TRBV28 and TRBJ2-3): DVKVTQSSRYLVKRTGEKVFLECVQDMDHENMFWYRQDPGLGLRLIYFSYDVKMKEKGDIPEGYSVSREKKERFSLILESASTNQTSMYLCASSRRTSGASTDTQYFGPGTRLTVL.

The chain employs TRBV27 and TRBJ2-2; 9 bases fit TRBD1. This CDR3 contains 14 residues. Per the germline V gene, CDR1 is MNHEY and CDR2 is SMNVEV (reference sequence). V lost 8 bases to trimming and J lost 3 bases; unmatched junction nucleotides: 4. In DNA, the CDR3 is TGTGCCAGCTGGGGACAGGGCGACACCGGGGAGCTGTTTTTT. It is translated as CASWGQGDTGELFF.

There are a few counts of this clone. The CDR3 DNA reads as TGTGCCAGCGGCGGGACTACCTCTAGCACAGATACGCAGTATTTT. Amino acids: CASGGTTSSTDTQYF. This chain links TRBV2 with TRBJ2-3; 7 bases align to TRBD2. Germline CDR1 is SNHLY and CDR2 is FYNNEI. This CDR3 spans 15 amino acids. The trim removed 8 bases at V and 0 bases at J, leaving 8 bases unmatched.

The chain carries TRBV28 and TRBJ1-2, with TRBD1 matching over 7 bases. J was trimmed by 1 base and V by 8 bases; bases with no gene match: 16. From germline, CDR1 is MDHEN and CDR2 SYDVKM. This CDR3 has 17 residues. CDR3 sequence (DNA): TGTGCCAGCCGAAACGCCCCCACAGGGGATTTTAACTATGGCTACACCTTC. Amino acids: CASRNAPTGDFNYGYTF.

Turning to this clone: This clone may be a read error of a much larger clone one base away. Additional DNA sequences in this sample encode the identical CDR3. V gene TRBV7-2 combines with J gene TRBJ2-5; maybe TRBD2 (6 bases). The V gene lost 1 base and the J gene lost 5 bases, with 8 bases spanning the gap. CDR1 is SGHTA, CDR2 FQGNSA, per germline. There are 13 residues in the CDR3. The CDR3 nucleotides are TGTGCCAGCAGCTTAGTCGGGGGTGAGACCCAGTACTTC. Translation gives CASSLVGGETQYF.

This chain links TRBV5-1 with TRBJ1-2; D not certain. The V gene lost 2 bases and the J gene lost 0 bases, with 8 bases spanning the gap. This CDR3 contains 14 residues. Germline V gene data show CDR1 as SGHRS and CDR2 as YFSETQ. The CDR3 reads CASSFDGANYGYTF. The CDR3 DNA is TGCGCCAGCAGCTTTGACGGAGCTAACTATGGCTACACCTTC.

The chain recombines TRBV2 with TRBJ1-1, with D hard to call. Germline V gives CDR1 SNHLY, CDR2 FYNNEI. V was shortened by 6 bases and J by 6 bases, with 17 bases between the two germline ends. The CDR3 consists of 14 residues. The CDR3 sequence is CASRGSSLVAEAFF. In nucleotides, the CDR3 is TGTGCCAGCAGGGGCAGTTCCTTAGTGGCTGAAGCTTTCTTT.

This chain joins TRBV28 and TRBJ2-7; D call uncertain. CDR3 length: 11 residues. The V gene lost 6 bases and the J gene lost 2 bases, with 5 bases spanning the gap. The V gene's germline CDR1 is MDHEN and CDR2 SYDVKM. Here the CDR3 reads CASSRTYEQYF. The CDR3 nucleotides are TGTGCCAGCAGCAGGACCTACGAGCAGTACTTC.

In its sample, this clone was seen once. V usage is TRBV19 and J usage is TRBJ1-4; TRBD1 agrees at 8 bases. With 3 bases clipped from V and 6 bases from J, the junction kept 9 bases outside the gene matches. Germline V lookup: CDR1 LNHDA, CDR2 SQIVND (reference sequence). The CDR3 is 16 amino acids. CDR3 residues: CASSIFFSDRDEKLFF. The CDR3 bases are TGTGCCAGTAGTATCTTTTTCTCGGACAGGGATGAAAAACTGTTTTTT.

This chain joins TRBV5-4 and TRBJ2-5; TRBD2 aligns across 7 bases. The CDR3 spans 14 residues. Germline values: CDR1 SGHNT, CDR2 YYREEE (reference sequence). The V gene end was trimmed by 3 bases and the J gene end by 2 bases; junction bases not matched to a gene: 4. CDR3 DNA sequence: TGTGCCAGCAGCTCCGTCGGGAGGCAAGAGACCCAGTACTTC. It codes for CASSSVGRQETQYF.

This chain connects TRBV3-1 (or the pseudogene TRBV3-2) to TRBJ1-5; no reliable D call. The CDR3 is 14 residues long. Germline assignment: CDR1 LGHDT and CDR2 YNNKEL (reference sequence). V lost 4 bases and J 0 bases, leaving 7 bases between the germline ends. DNA for the CDR3: TGTGCCAGCAGCCGTTACAGTAGCAATCAGCCCCAGCATTTT. Residues: CASSRYSSNQPQHF.

V usage is TRBV15 and J usage is TRBJ1-1; TRBD1 might be the D (5 bases). The CDR3 is made up of 15 amino acids. Germline V gives CDR1 LNHNV, CDR2 YYDKDF (reference sequence). V was cut by 0 bases and J by 1 base, with 9 bases left in between. CDR3 residues: CATSREEGANTEAFF. The CDR3 coding sequence is TGTGCCACCAGCAGAGAAGAAGGGGCGAACACTGAAGCTTTCTTT.

The CDR3 spells CASTFLAGVGYEQYF. CDR3 bases: TGTGCCAGCACCTTCCTAGCGGGAGTCGGGTACGAGCAGTACTTC. The rearrangement joins TRBV28 to TRBJ2-7, with 10 bases aligning to TRBD2. In germline, CDR1 is MDHEN, CDR2 SYDVKM. The CDR3 contains 15 residues. V lost 7 bases, J lost 4 bases, and 10 bases stayed unmatched. Full variable domain (missing parts from reference TRBV28 and TRBJ2-7): DVKVTQSSRYLVKRTGEKVFLECVQDMDHENMFWYRQDPGLGLRLIYFSYDVKMKEKGDIPEGYSVSREKKERFSLILESASTNQTSMYLCASTFLAGVGYEQYFGPGTRLTVT.

The rearrangement uses TRBV28 and TRBJ1-1, with a possible D match to TRBD1 (6 bases). The CDR3 contains 16 residues. Trimming shortened V by 6 bases and J by 2 bases, and 19 bases separated the two germline ends. Germline lookup yields CDR1 MDHEN and CDR2 SYDVKM. Here the CDR3 DNA reads TGTGCCAGCAGCACCATATGGGGGGGGCGAAACACTGAAGCTTTCTTT. Translated: CASSTIWGGRNTEAFF. Complete variable domain (other parts from reference TRBV28 and TRBJ1-1): DVKVTQSSRYLVKRTGEKVFLECVQDMDHENMFWYRQDPGLGLRLIYFSYDVKMKEKGDIPEGYSVSREKKERFSLILESASTNQTSMYLCASSTIWGGRNTEAFFGQGTRLTVV.

The chain combines TRBV24-1 with TRBJ2-1; the match to TRBD2 covers 13 bases. Germline lookup yields CDR1 KGHDR and CDR2 SFDVKD. CDR3 length: 18 residues. V shed 1 base, J shed 7 bases, and the junction held 9 bases outside the gene matches. The CDR3 nucleotides are TGTGCCACCAGTGATTTAAACCGGGGGACTAGCGGGACGAATGAGCAGTTCTTC. Translated, it gives CATSDLNRGTSGTNEQFF.

The genes are TRBV19 and TRBJ1-2; 9 nucleotides match TRBD1. J was trimmed by 1 base and V by 9 bases; bases with no gene match: 6. This CDR3 region has 14 residues. Germline loops: CDR1 LNHDA, CDR2 SQIVND (reference sequence). CDR3 in amino acids: CASQDRGINYGYTF. Written as DNA, the CDR3 is TGTGCCAGCCAGGACAGGGGAATTAACTATGGCTACACCTTC.

The count of this clone is one. V usage is TRBV7-9 and J usage is TRBJ1-4; no clear D gene. V was clipped by 4 bases and J by 8 bases, with 8 bases between them. The CDR3 is made up of 12 amino acids. The germline gives CDR1 SEHNR, CDR2 FQNEAQ (reference sequence). CDR3 DNA: TGTGCCAGCAGCTCTGGTGGCGAAAAACTGTTTTTT. Protein product: CASSSGGEKLFF.

CDR3 in amino acids: CASSQQFPGGTYNEQFF. The CDR3, as DNA: TGCGCCAGCAGCCAGCAATTTCCCGGGGGTACCTACAATGAGCAGTTCTTC. The chain recombines TRBV4-3 with TRBJ2-1; D might be TRBD2 (6 bases). V lost 3 bases, J lost 2 bases, and 17 bases lay in between. CDR1 and CDR2 (germline): LGHNA, YSLEER. The CDR3 has 17 amino acids.

The genes are TRBV5-1 and TRBJ2-7; unclear D gene. Trimming pared 2 bases from V and 0 bases from J, leaving 9 bases between. This CDR3 is 14 amino acids long. Per the germline V gene, CDR1 is SGHRS and CDR2 is YFSETQ. The CDR3 DNA reads TGCGCCAGCAGCTTACCGGCGGACTCCTACGAGCAGTACTTC. This translates into CASSLPADSYEQYF. Complete variable domain (other parts from reference TRBV5-1 and TRBJ2-7): KAGVTQTPRYLIKTRGQQVTLSCSPISGHRSVSWYQQTPGQGLQFLFEYFSETQRNKGNFPGRFSGRQFSNSRSEMNVSTLELGDSALYLCASSLPADSYEQYFGPGTRLTVT.

This rearrangement joins TRBV19 to TRBJ1-5; TRBD1 matches 7 bases. Germline V gene sequence: CDR1 LNHDA, CDR2 SQIVND (reference sequence). This CDR3 is built from 13 residues. V was clipped by 5 bases and J by 4 bases; unmatched bases: 2. The CDR3 nucleotides are TGTGCCAGTAGTGACAGGGCAAATCAGCCCCAGCATTTT. Its protein product is CASSDRANQPQHF.

This chain connects TRBV11-2 to TRBJ2-7; 9 bases are a match to TRBD2. The ends lost 5 bases at V and 2 bases at J; junction bases unmatched: 7. This CDR3 has 15 amino acids. Looked up from germline, CDR1 is SGHAT and CDR2 is FQNNGV. The CDR3 loop reads CASSPSGMLTYEQYF. The CDR3 region has the DNA TGTGCCAGCAGCCCTAGCGGGATGCTAACCTACGAGCAGTACTTC.

The CDR3 nucleotides are TGTGCCAGCAGCCGGGGGACCCTGGCGGGAGGTTCAGATACGCAGTATTTT. Translation: CASSRGTLAGGSDTQYF. The chain employs TRBV3-1 (or the pseudogene TRBV3-2) and TRBJ2-3; 8 bases fit TRBD2. The germline V gene encodes CDR1 LGHDT and CDR2 YNNKEL (reference sequence). V gave up 4 bases and J gave up 4 bases; unmatched junction bases: 13. CDR3 length equals 17 residues.

This sequence joins TRBV5-8 and TRBJ1-6, with 9 nucleotides matching TRBD1. Losses at the gene ends were 4 bases for V and 7 bases for J; bases not matched to a gene: 3. Germline loops: CDR1 SGHTS, CDR2 YDEGEE. This CDR3 spans 14 amino acids. The CDR3 DNA reads as TGTGCCAGCAGCACAGGACAGGGGAATTCACCCCTCCACTTT. It translates to CASSTGQGNSPLHF.

The V and J genes are TRBV12-2 and TRBJ2-7; no check of the table's D call, TRBD2, against the DNA was made. TRBV12-2 has pseudogene status. CDR3 length: 16 amino acids. The CDR3 loop is CASRLARGPGSYEQYF. The CDR3 nucleotides read TGTGCAAGTCGCTTAGCGCGAGGCCCCGGGTCCTACGAGCAGTACTTC.

This clone was seen once. This chain uses TRBV5-1 with TRBJ2-5; 9 bases line up with TRBD1. V trimming: 4 bases; J trimming: 1 base; junction bases outside the gene matches: 23. Germline lookup yields CDR1 SGHRS and CDR2 YFSETQ. The CDR3 runs to 21 residues. CDR3 bases: TGCGCCAGCAGCCCGAAGCCGGGCGGGACAGGGAGCCCGGGGCGCCAAGAGACCCAGTACTTC. The encoded protein is CASSPKPGGTGSPGRQETQYF.

The chain has TRBV28 and TRBJ1-2, with 7 bases that match TRBD1. V was pared by 4 bases and J by 3 bases, with 8 bases of the junction left unmatched. Germline V CDR1 and CDR2: MDHEN, SYDVKM. This CDR3 has 15 residues. The CDR3 here is CASSSLGGVDYGYTF. The CDR3, as DNA: TGTGCCAGCAGTTCCCTAGGGGGCGTCGACTATGGCTACACCTTC.